This T cell receptor (beta chain) was identified in a study of T-cell memory formation after mild COVID-19 (TCRdb year 2021). For the study in its entirety: TCR sequence clusters from the two donors were found to be largely donor specific. In two donors, T-cell clones that expanded and contracted after mild COVID-19 were followed by sequencing TCRalpha and TCRbeta repertoires longitudinally. The cohort was made up of two young adult volunteers, one female and one male, who were previously healthy.

CDR1 and CDR2 (MNHEY, SVGAGI) derive from the germline V gene. From the cysteine through the phenylalanine, the CDR3 covers 13 amino acids. The read is trimmed to its CDR3 DNA, 39 bases read in frame from base 1. V is cut by 2 bases and J by 13 bases, and the space between the germline ends is 17 bases. With regard to this clonotype: What antigen it recognizes has not been identified. No much larger clone is present one base from it, and per-base qualities are unavailable.

The sequencing machine was an Illumina NovaSeq 6000. cDNA libraries for TCRalpha and TCRbeta were prepared by 5'RACE using constant-segment primers, with sample barcodes and unique molecular identifiers added. RNA was extracted from every sample with Trizol reagent. Amplification of the libraries took two PCR steps, and the second step added a second sample barcode plus Illumina TruSeq adapters. The libraries were sequenced on an Illumina NovaSeq using 2 x 150 bp paired-end reads. Per the authors' processing: With migec v1.2.7, reads were demultiplexed and then collapsed into UMI-guided consensus sequences. Using mixcr v2.1.11, UMI consensuses were aligned to TRA and TRB V and J templates and then assembled into clonotypes. A clonotype was counted as expanded or contracted only if both edgeR and NoisET called the change significant, with noise models trained on biological replicates. For edgeR calls, a false discovery rate-adjusted p below 0.01 and a log2 fold-change threshold of 1 were applied. PCA with hierarchical clustering of max-normalized trajectories of the 1000 most abundant clonotypes was used as exploratory dynamics analysis. The CD4 or CD8 phenotype of responding clones was assigned using the separately sequenced CD4+ and CD8+ repertoires. TCRdb reprocessing: public reads trimmed at Q25 with fastp, clones called with MiXCR, in-frame beta chains kept. Rows matching on CDR3 protein sequence are summarized as one entry with the most common DNA and genes. The V and J calls were not made by the authors but by TCRdb's processing. Counted in this sample were 150,000 to 200,000 distinct CDR3 sequences; about a fifth of them appeared once. The ten largest clones represent roughly 23% of the sample.

General conclusions and limits of the study: Contracting CD4+ clones were found mainly in CM and EM memory subsets, while CD8+ clones were enriched in EMRA. Clones that contracted from day 15 to 85 showed balanced CD4/CD8 phenotypes, whereas a second wave of clones that expanded from day 15 to 37 leaned towards CD4+. Whether the second-wave clones peaking on day 37 were SARS-CoV-2 specific was not confirmed. The study included only two mild cases, and larger cohorts that include severe cases with pre-infection samples were judged to be necessary. Some responding clones were detected in pre-infection memory, suggesting pre-existing cross-reactive memory T cells joined the SARS-CoV-2 response.

Ficoll-Paque density gradient centrifugation was the method used to isolate PBMCs. The source of this sequence is an adult woman who had mild COVID-19 (a few samples of this study predate the infection). The sample titles of this study are shuffled in the database, so cell type and time point are left out; the donor was told from shared clones. The V gene is TRBV6-5 and the J gene is TRBJ1-2; the D gene is not confidently resolved. Sequencing was done on a sample of PBMCs or a T cell subset sorted from them (not recorded which). The DNA sequence is as follows: TGTGCCAGCAGTTACGCCGAGAAAGGAAGTCCCACCTTC. Its protein is CASSYAEKGSPTF.